This T cell receptor (beta chain) comes out of a study of cytomegalovirus exposure and HLA in healthy donors. The PCR contained 60 Vbeta and 13 Jbeta primers. In the authors' methods: Later analysis identified 80 million to 90 million unique TCR beta chains, around 10 million shared. Clones were sequenced by immunoSEQ multiplex PCR, and TCRdb holds only the in-frame ones, with some missing. The DNA gave D and trimming, while V, J and clone size come from that table. The table gives 170,000 or so clones; the top ten clones make up under 2.5% of it. Germline CDR1 is MNHEY and CDR2 is SMNVEV (reference sequence). CDR3 size: 14 residues. Trimming left V 3 bases short and J 4 bases short, with 12 bases between. To note about this clone: Its specificity is not known.

Study-level findings and limits: TCR beta V segments were, for the most part, productive about 90% or about 30% of the time in an earlier analysis. In a later analysis, specific HLA alleles were associated with 15,000 or so TCR beta sequences at a 0.05 false discovery rate.

Despite likely unrecorded immune exposures, the donors were nominally healthy at the time of sampling. This receptor was obtained from a man in his thirties or forties in good health and CMV-seronegative. Sequencing input: PBMCs. The chain carries TRBV27 and TRBJ1-2; D remains unclear. The DNA for the CDR3 is TGTGCCAGCAGTTTCGTGGGAGTAGGCTATGGCTACACCTTC. Translated, it gives CASSFVGVGYGYTF.